This TCR beta chain was obtained from a study of blood T cells in healthy people across ages. Study-level points and caveats: Long-lived donors had more naive CD4+ cells and higher diversity than aged donors.

Sample-barcoded 5' priming and a J-beta primer mix drove a second PCR of roughly 6 to 12 cycles. The template-switch adaptor, which had 12 random nucleotides, put a tag on each cDNA molecule. MiXCR was run by TCRdb on the 5' RACE reads, yielding one entry per CDR3 protein. Found here are hundreds of thousands of distinct CDR3 sequences, approximately 30% of them singletons; the top ten hold 15% to 17%. A remark on this clonotype: Its specificity is not known.

The individuals who served as donors were healthy Caucasians living in Russia, aged roughly 6 to 95. The V and J ends lost 5 bases and 4 bases, in that order; junction bases with no gene match: 4. The CDR3 extends over 14 amino acids. CDR1 SEHNR and CDR2 FQNEAQ come from the germline V gene (reference sequence). The rearrangement uses TRBV7-9 and TRBJ1-1; the match to TRBD1 covers 10 bases. The receptor was isolated from a woman of 80 years or more in good health. Source material: blood. CDR3 DNA sequence: TGTGCCAGCAGCCCCTGGACAGGGGGCACTGAAGCTTTCTTT. This translates into CASSPWTGGTEAFF.